The 29 T cell receptor beta chains below were found in one sample sequenced in a study of cytomegalovirus exposure and HLA in healthy donors. Primers: 60 Vbeta forward and 13 Jbeta reverse. Profiling relied on immunoSEQ multiplex PCR, and the TCRdb table lists in-frame clones only, not all of them. This table holds 100,000 to 150,000 clones, less than 85% found once. Input material: PBMCs. The receptors were sampled from a man aged 25-40 years in good health and CMV-seropositive.

On this clone: The sample carries other DNA sequences with the same CDR3. This chain uses TRBV18 with TRBJ1-5; tentatively, D is TRBD1 (5 bases). Trimming cost V 3 bases and J 4 bases, with 13 bases left between them. The CDR3 consists of 15 residues. Germline V gives CDR1 KGHSH, CDR2 LQKENI. The CDR3 DNA reads TGTGCCAGCTCACCCCAGGGTTTGGAAAATCAGCCCCAGCATTTT. This sequence encodes CASSPQGLENQPQHF.

The genes are TRBV5-6 and TRBJ2-2; D might be TRBD2 (5 bases). Germline assignment: CDR1 SGHDT and CDR2 YYEEEE. CDR3 size: 16 residues. Trimming took off 0 bases at V and 5 bases at J, with 14 bases between the two ends. CDR3 nucleotide sequence: TGTGCCAGCAGCTTGGCAGTGTCGGGGTGGACCGGGGAGCTGTTTTTT. It specifies CASSLAVSGWTGELFF.

The chain employs TRBV7-8 and TRBJ2-2, with no clear D. Trimming took 3 bases from V and 0 from J, leaving 8 bases between them. Germline V gene lookup returns CDR1 SGHVS and CDR2 FQNEAQ. The CDR3 is 15 residues long. The DNA of the CDR3 is TGTGCCAGCAGCTTTAACATCGCGAACACCGGGGAGCTGTTTTTT. As protein: CASSFNIANTGELFF.

The chain combines TRBV15 with TRBJ1-1; 7 bases are shared with TRBD1. Trimming at V came to 3 bases and at J to 1 base, leaving 5 bases not matched to a gene. The CDR3 runs 15 residues. In germline, CDR1 is LNHNV, CDR2 YYDKDF (reference sequence). The CDR3 DNA reads TGTGCCACCAGCAGGCCTGGGACAGCGAACACTGAAGCTTTCTTT. Protein product: CATSRPGTANTEAFF.

The genes are TRBV5-1 and TRBJ2-7; 8 positions agree with TRBD1. The germline CDR1 and CDR2 sequences are SGHRS and YFSETQ. V dropped 3 bases and J dropped 4; count of bases not matched to a gene: 6. This CDR3 comprises 14 residues. CDR3 sequence (DNA): TGCGCCAGCAGCTCAGGGACAGGAGGGTACGAGCAGTACTTC. It codes for CASSSGTGGYEQYF.

The rearrangement uses TRBV19 and TRBJ2-2; D may be TRBD1 (6 bases). The V and J ends lost 7 bases and 4 bases respectively, with 13 bases between them. The length of the CDR3 is 14 residues. Germline V gene sequence: CDR1 LNHDA, CDR2 SQIVND (reference sequence). The CDR3 sequence: CASIAGERTGELFF. CDR3 sequence (DNA): TGTGCCAGTATAGCAGGGGAGCGCACCGGGGAGCTGTTTTTT.

V gene TRBV2 combines with J gene TRBJ2-5; no clear D. Germline CDR1 SNHLY, CDR2 FYNNEI. The CDR3 covers 14 residues. V was clipped by 2 bases and J by 2 bases, with 9 bases between them. For the CDR3, the DNA is TGTGCCAGCAGTGAATCAGGTCGACAAGAGACCCAGTACTTC. This sequence encodes CASSESGRQETQYF.

The rearrangement joins TRBV7-2 to TRBJ1-2; D is possibly TRBD1 (5 bases). Germline loops: CDR1 SGHTA, CDR2 FQGNSA. The CDR3 is made up of 12 amino acids. Trimming shortened V by 2 bases and J by 5 bases, and 6 bases separated the two germline ends. CDR3: CASSLPGYGYTF. In nucleotides, the CDR3 is TGTGCCAGCAGCTTACCAGGGTATGGCTACACCTTC.

The rearrangement links TRBV28 to TRBJ2-2, with 7 bases identical to TRBD2. The CDR3 totals 15 residues. V gave up 3 bases and J gave up 0 bases; unmatched junction bases: 1. The V gene's germline CDR1 is MDHEN and CDR2 SYDVKM. This chain's CDR3 is CASSLGGTNTGELFF. As DNA, the CDR3 is TGTGCCAGCAGTTTGGGGGGGACGAACACCGGGGAGCTGTTTTTT.

The chain recombines TRBV19 with TRBJ2-2, with 10 bases that match TRBD1. Germline assignment: CDR1 LNHDA and CDR2 SQIVND (reference sequence). The V gene end was trimmed by 2 bases and the J gene end by 7 bases; junction bases not matched to a gene: 4. The CDR3 is 15 residues long. CDR3 in DNA: TGTGCCAGTAGTATAAGACAGGGGGCTGGCGGGGAGCTGTTTTTT. Its protein is CASSIRQGAGGELFF.

The chain joins TRBV6-6 to TRBJ1-1; D remains unclear. Germline assignment: CDR1 MNHNY and CDR2 SVGAGI (reference sequence). The CDR3 covers 14 residues. Trimming stripped 0 bases from V and 1 base from J, with 6 bases between. DNA for the CDR3: TGTGCCAGCAGTTACTCGAACAGGAACACTGAAGCTTTCTTT. Translating gives CASSYSNRNTEAFF.

The chain recombines TRBV10-1 with TRBJ2-3, with D possibly TRBD1 on 6 matching bases. The CDR3 extends over 13 amino acids. V dropped 5 bases and J dropped 1 base, with 7 bases sitting between them. The germline gives CDR1 WNHNN, CDR2 SYGVQD (reference sequence). The CDR3 DNA is TGCGCCAGCAGTCCAGGGGGCACAGATACGCAGTATTTT. Translation gives CASSPGGTDTQYF.

The genes are TRBV7-9 and TRBJ2-2; 11 nucleotides agree with TRBD2. Germline CDR1 and CDR2: SEHNR and FQNEAQ (reference sequence). V dropped 5 bases and J dropped 3; count of bases not matched to a gene: 2. This CDR3 is 15 amino acids long. CDR3 residues: CASSQGLADTGELFF. The DNA of the CDR3 is TGTGCCAGCAGCCAGGGACTAGCGGACACCGGGGAGCTGTTTTTT.

This clone was detected once. The CDR3 spells CASRPELWGAEAFF. The CDR3 DNA is TGTGCCAGCCGACCGGAGCTATGGGGAGCTGAAGCTTTCTTT. This rearrangement joins TRBV19 to TRBJ1-1; D uncertain. This CDR3 comprises 14 residues. Germline CDR1 and CDR2: LNHDA and SQIVND (reference sequence). V lost 9 bases to trimming and J lost 6 bases, with 20 bases between them.

V and J are TRBV29-1 and TRBJ1-1; D remains ambiguous. In germline, CDR1 is SQVTM, CDR2 ANQGSEA. This CDR3 has 13 residues. The V and J ends lost 3 bases and 6 bases respectively, with 14 bases between them. The CDR3 is CSVDRYSSSEAFF. CDR3 nucleotides: TGCAGCGTTGATCGGTACAGCTCCTCTGAAGCTTTCTTT.

This chain joins TRBV4-1 and TRBJ1-1; tentative D call: TRBD1 (6 bases). This CDR3 is built from 15 residues. The germline CDR1 and CDR2 sequences are MGHRA and YSYEKL. V was trimmed by 0 bases and J by 4 bases, leaving 12 bases between them. CDR3 in amino acids: CASSQETGSGTEAFF. In DNA form, the CDR3 reads TGCGCCAGCAGCCAAGAAACAGGGAGTGGCACTGAAGCTTTCTTT.

The chain combines TRBV29-1 with TRBJ1-2, with D possibly matching TRBD1 (6 bases). The CDR3 sequence is 12 residues long. Germline V lookup: CDR1 SQVTM, CDR2 ANQGSEA. V lost 7 bases and J lost 6, with 15 bases in between. CDR3 bases: TGCAGCGGGGGACAACCGGAGGATGGCTACACCTTC. As protein: CSGGQPEDGYTF.

The J gene is TRBJ1-2, the V gene TRBV4-1; 7 bases map to TRBD1. CDR3 length equals 15 residues. The V and J ends lost 3 bases and 1 base, in that order; junction bases with no gene match: 5. CDR1 is MGHRA and CDR2 is YSYEKL in the germline V gene. Written as DNA, the CDR3 is TGCGCCAGCAGCCACGGGACAGCTAATAACTATGGCTACACCTTC. Translated, it gives CASSHGTANNYGYTF.

The chain links TRBV19 to TRBJ1-1; 8 bases map to TRBD1. Germline CDR1 and CDR2: LNHDA and SQIVND (reference sequence). V gave up 8 bases and J gave up 5 bases; unmatched junction bases: 7. There are 13 residues in the CDR3. The CDR3 DNA sequence: TGTGCCAGTCGCAGGGGGCCATCAACTGAAGCTTTCTTT. This codes for CASRRGPSTEAFF.

The genes are TRBV19 and TRBJ1-5; possible D gene TRBD1, 6 bases. V lost 5 bases and J 7 bases, leaving 24 bases between the germline ends. The V gene's germline CDR1 is LNHDA and CDR2 SQIVND (reference sequence). The CDR3 has 17 residues. The DNA of the CDR3 is TGTGCCAGTAGTCCCTACTCGGGCGGGGGGCAAGGGCAGCCCCAGCATTTT. Amino acid sequence: CASSPYSGGGQGQPQHF.

This chain connects TRBV2 to TRBJ1-4, with 8 nucleotides matching TRBD1. The CDR3 is 16 amino acids. CDR1 is SNHLY, CDR2 FYNNEI, per germline. After removal of 7 bases from V and 3 bases from J, the junction contained 10 bases not matched to a gene. CDR3 protein: CASTLDREGPNEKLFF. The CDR3 DNA follows: TGTGCCAGCACCTTGGACAGGGAAGGGCCTAATGAAAAACTGTTTTTT.

The rearrangement uses TRBV9 and TRBJ1-6; possible D gene TRBD1, 5 bases. This CDR3 has 14 amino acids. Germline loops: CDR1 SGDLS, CDR2 YYNGEE. V gave up 4 bases and J gave up 8 bases, with 13 bases separating them. This CDR3 is CASSLGGRDSPLHF. The CDR3 region has the DNA TGTGCCAGCAGCCTCGGGGGAAGGGATTCACCCCTCCACTTT. Using reference TRBV9 and TRBJ1-6 for the parts outside the CDR3, the full variable domain is DSGVTQTPKHLITATGQRVTLRCSPRSGDLSVYWYQQSLDQGLQFLIQYYNGEERAKGNILERFSAQQFPDLHSELNLSSLELGDSALYFCASSLGGRDSPLHFGNGTRLTVT.

This sequence joins TRBV30 and TRBJ2-5, with 9 positions matching TRBD2. The CDR3 runs to 15 residues. Germline V lookup: CDR1 GTSNPN, CDR2 SVGIG (reference sequence). The junction had 10 bases not matched to a gene; V was cut back by 1 base and J by 7 bases. The DNA of the CDR3 is TGTGCCTGGAGTGCCCCTTTGGAGCGGGGGGCGACCCAGTACTTC. This encodes CAWSAPLERGATQYF.

This chain uses TRBV27 with TRBJ1-1; 9 bases agree with TRBD1. Trimming removed 8 bases from V and 4 bases from J; junction bases left unmatched: 11. CDR1 is MNHEY, CDR2 SMNVEV, per germline (reference sequence). The CDR3 contains 15 residues. The CDR3 region has the DNA TGTGCCAGCGGTCGGTTGGGACAGGGAGGCACTGAAGCTTTCTTT. The encoded protein is CASGRLGQGGTEAFF.

The gene calls are TRBV25-1 and TRBJ1-1; D gene unclear. Deletions cut 7 bases from V and 3 bases from J, with 9 bases between. The germline V gene encodes CDR1 MGHDK and CDR2 SYGVNS. CDR3 length: 12 amino acids. For the CDR3, the DNA is TGTGCCAGCAAGAAGGAGCACACTGAAGCTTTCTTT. Translating gives CASKKEHTEAFF.

The genes are TRBV11-2 and TRBJ1-1, with TRBD1 as a possible D gene (6 bases). Trimming left V 5 bases short and J 9 bases short, with 16 bases between. Germline values: CDR1 SGHAT, CDR2 FQNNGV. The CDR3 runs 13 residues. The CDR3 sequence: CASSPSTGLQAFF. The CDR3 DNA sequence: TGTGCCAGCAGCCCGTCTACAGGGTTGCAAGCTTTCTTT.

This rearrangement joins TRBV28 to TRBJ2-2; D call uncertain. Germline values: CDR1 MDHEN, CDR2 SYDVKM. This CDR3 has 14 residues. Trimming shortened V by 1 base and J by 8 bases, and 11 bases separated the two germline ends. CDR3 sequence: CASSLYFPIGELFF. The CDR3 DNA reads as TGTGCCAGCAGTTTATATTTTCCCATTGGGGAGCTGTTTTTT.

The CDR3 region has the DNA TGTGCCATCAGTGAGTCGGGCAGGGGGGACTATGGCTACACCTTC. Encoded protein: CAISESGRGDYGYTF. This chain connects TRBV10-3 to TRBJ1-2; 7 nucleotides line up with TRBD1. The ends lost 0 bases at V and 3 bases at J; junction bases unmatched: 4. Germline V gene lookup returns CDR1 ENHRY and CDR2 SYGVKD. The CDR3 is 15 amino acids.

The rearrangement joins TRBV2 to TRBJ2-2; D is uncertain. From germline, CDR1 is SNHLY and CDR2 FYNNEI. V was trimmed by 7 bases and J by 2 bases, leaving 14 bases between them. The CDR3 is 15 residues long. CDR3 nucleotides: TGTGCCAGCATTGCACAGCCAACCAACACCGGGGAGCTGTTTTTT. As protein: CASIAQPTNTGELFF.